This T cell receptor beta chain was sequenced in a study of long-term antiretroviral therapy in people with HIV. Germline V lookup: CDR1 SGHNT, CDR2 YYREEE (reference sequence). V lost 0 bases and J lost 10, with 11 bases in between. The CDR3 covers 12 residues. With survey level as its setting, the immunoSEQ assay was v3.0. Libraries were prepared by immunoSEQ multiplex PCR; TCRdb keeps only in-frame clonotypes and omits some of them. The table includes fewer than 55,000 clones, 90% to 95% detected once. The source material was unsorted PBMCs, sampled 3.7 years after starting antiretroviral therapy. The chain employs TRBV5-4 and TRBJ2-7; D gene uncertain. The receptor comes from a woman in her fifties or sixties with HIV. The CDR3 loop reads CASSLDADVQYF. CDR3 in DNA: TGTGCCAGCAGCTTGGATGCGGACGTACAGTACTTC.